These 20 T cell receptor beta chains share one sample of origin, sequenced in a study of vaccination effects on CD4 cells after COVID-19 (dated by TCRdb to between 2022 and 2023). No antigen is known for these receptors. The protocol used for the library was the immunoSEQ multiplex PCR assay. This immuneACCESS table, as held by TCRdb, lists in-frame sequences with V and J called but not all clones. Of the missing ones, under half trace to an unresolved V gene in checked studies; the others have no known cause. The sample table contains 64,000 or so clones; only one count was recorded for 75% to 85% of them. The ten largest clones take up 1.5% to 2% of the sample. To identify antigen-specific CD4+ T cell clonotypes by their expansion, the ViraFEST assay first stimulated PBMC with viral peptide pools and then applied TCR sequencing. After about 10 days of culture, CD4+ T cells were isolated with the EasySep CD4+ T cell isolation kit. Each participant received two doses of an mRNA SARS-CoV-2 vaccine, either BNT162b2 or mRNA-1273.

The source material was CD4+ T cells from PBMCs cultured with HCoV-OC43 spike peptides, sampled after COVID-19 vaccination. The meaning of the sample's cell subset or site label: HCoV-OC43 spike overlapping peptide pool stimulation. The receptors were sampled from a human donor who received a COVID-19 vaccine.

The chain uses TRBV7-2 and TRBJ2-1; D ambiguous. Per germline, CDR1 SGHTA and CDR2 FQGNSA. The V gene lost 0 bases and the J gene lost 9 bases, with 9 bases spanning the gap. The CDR3 has 13 residues. The CDR3 loop is CASSLAASREQFF. The DNA for the CDR3 is TGTGCCAGCAGCTTAGCTGCCAGTCGTGAGCAGTTCTTC.

The chain uses TRBV5-1 and TRBJ1-4; 9 nucleotides agree with TRBD1. CDR3 length: 16 residues. V was pared by 0 bases and J by 2 bases, with 2 bases of the junction left unmatched. Germline assignment: CDR1 SGHRS and CDR2 YFSETQ. The CDR3 coding sequence is TGCGCCAGCAGCTTGGGTGGGACAGGGACTAATGAAAAACTGTTTTTT. This codes for CASSLGGTGTNEKLFF.

V usage is TRBV6-2 or TRBV6-3 and J usage is TRBJ2-5; perhaps TRBD1 as D (5 bases). Trimming stripped 1 base from V and 2 bases from J, with 11 bases between. The length of the CDR3 is 15 residues. CDR1 MNHEY and CDR2 SVGEGT come from the germline V gene. The CDR3 sequence is CASSYLGQKQETQYF. The CDR3 DNA is TGTGCCAGCAGTTACTTAGGACAAAAACAAGAGACCCAGTACTTC.

The genes are TRBV6-4 and TRBJ2-5; maybe TRBD2 (6 bases). V lost 6 bases, J lost 2 bases, and 16 bases lay in between. Germline-derived CDR1 and CDR2 are MRHNA and SNTAGT. This CDR3 has 15 amino acids. The CDR3 loop reads CASSQSYGGQETQYF. In nucleotides, the CDR3 is TGTGCCAGCAGCCAGTCCTACGGGGGTCAAGAGACCCAGTACTTC.

The V call is TRBV9, the J call TRBJ1-4; possible D gene TRBD1, 6 bases. Germline loops: CDR1 SGDLS, CDR2 YYNGEE. This CDR3 is built from 14 residues. V was shortened by 3 bases and J by 5 bases, with 11 bases between the two germline ends. In nucleotides, the CDR3 is TGTGCCAGCAGCGCAACAGGGACGAATGAAAAACTGTTTTTT. It yields the protein CASSATGTNEKLFF.

The CDR3 DNA is TGTGCCAGCAGCACCCCGGGACAGGGCTACGAGCAGTACGTC. Protein product: CASSTPGQGYEQYV. The rearrangement links TRBV14 to TRBJ2-7, with 9 bases lining up with TRBD1. The V segment lost 5 bases and the J segment 3 bases; nucleotides outside the gene matches: 5. Germline V CDR1 and CDR2: SGHDN, FVKESK. CDR3 length equals 14 residues.

J is TRBJ2-3 and V is TRBV6-5; the match to TRBD1 covers 9 bases. Germline CDR1 MNHEY, CDR2 SVGAGI. The CDR3 has 14 amino acids. After removal of 2 bases from V and 4 bases from J, the junction contained 1 base not matched to a gene. Here the CDR3 DNA reads TGTGCCAGCAGTTACCGGACAGGGGCAGATACGCAGTATTTT. Protein sequence: CASSYRTGADTQYF.

V gene TRBV12-3 or TRBV12-4 combines with J gene TRBJ2-1, with D maybe TRBD2 (5 bases). V was pared by 6 bases and J by 7 bases, with 10 bases between. This CDR3 is 12 amino acids long. CDR3 amino acids: CASRAEGNEQFF. CDR3 DNA sequence: TGTGCCAGCAGGGCTGAGGGAAATGAGCAGTTCTTC.

The chain combines TRBV29-1 with TRBJ1-2; possibly TRBD1 for D (5 bases). Trimming took off 3 bases at V and 2 bases at J, with 13 bases between the two ends. Per the germline V gene, CDR1 is SQVTM and CDR2 is ANQGSEA. This CDR3 is built from 14 residues. The CDR3 DNA follows: TGCAGCGTTGACTTGGACATAGAGAACTATGGCTACACCTTC. This encodes CSVDLDIENYGYTF.

On this clone itself: This specimen includes other DNA sequences encoding the same CDR3. This chain joins TRBV18 and TRBJ1-1; D remains ambiguous. The germline V gene has CDR1 KGHSH and CDR2 LQKENI. CDR3 size: 13 residues. The germline V and J ends were trimmed by 4 bases and 2 bases, with 8 bases remaining between them. CDR3 region: CASSQGPNTEAFF. Written as DNA, the CDR3 is TGTGCCAGCTCACAAGGGCCCAACACTGAAGCTTTCTTT. The full variable domain, in which reference TRBV18 and TRBJ1-1 provide the parts outside the CDR3, is NAGVMQNPRHLVRRRGQEARLRCSPMKGHSHVYWYRQLPEEGLKFMVYLQKENIIDESGMPKERFSAEFPKEGPSILRIQQVVRGDSAAYFCASSQGPNTEAFFGQGTRLTVV.

The rearrangement uses TRBV5-1 and TRBJ2-4; 10 nucleotides line up with TRBD1. Germline V gene lookup returns CDR1 SGHRS and CDR2 YFSETQ. This CDR3 is built from 16 residues. The junction had 10 bases not matched to a gene; V was cut back by 4 bases and J by 6 bases. CDR3 DNA: TGCGCCAGCAGCGGACGACAGGGGGCCGACGGAAACATTCAGTACTTC. Residues: CASSGRQGADGNIQYF.

This CDR3 is CASSDAGLSGTQYF. The CDR3 DNA reads as TGTGCCAGCAGCGACGCGGGACTCTCGGGTACGCAGTATTTT. The chain joins TRBV9 to TRBJ2-3; a weak D match, TRBD2 (6 bases). Trimming cost V 3 bases and J 8 bases, with 16 bases left between them. Germline CDR1 is SGDLS and CDR2 is YYNGEE. The CDR3 sequence is 14 residues long.

This clone appeared once. In DNA, the CDR3 is TGTGCCAGCAGTTACTTTCTACAAGAGACCCAGTACTTC. Translated: CASSYFLQETQYF. The chain has TRBV6-2 or TRBV6-3 and TRBJ2-5, with unresolved D. The CDR3 loop spans 13 amino acids. The V gene's germline CDR1 is MNHEY and CDR2 SVGEGT. V lost 1 base and J 2 bases, leaving 5 bases between the germline ends.

This chain connects TRBV28 to TRBJ1-5; unclear D gene. There are 14 residues in the CDR3. Germline-derived CDR1 and CDR2 are MDHEN and SYDVKM. Trimming took 6 bases from V and 5 from J, leaving 14 bases between them. CDR3: CASRVPGSDQPQHF. Here the CDR3 DNA reads TGTGCCAGCAGGGTTCCGGGATCCGATCAGCCCCAGCATTTT.

The chain joins TRBV5-1 to TRBJ1-2, with 10 bases aligning to TRBD1. The CDR3 is made up of 15 amino acids. The V and J ends lost 1 base and 6 bases, in that order; junction bases with no gene match: 6. Germline V gene sequence: CDR1 SGHRS, CDR2 YFSETQ. This CDR3 reads CASSLLGQGVNGYTF. In DNA, the CDR3 is TGCGCCAGCAGCTTGTTAGGACAGGGGGTAAATGGCTACACCTTC. Together with reference TRBV5-1 and TRBJ1-2, the CDR3 gives the full variable domain: KAGVTQTPRYLIKTRGQQVTLSCSPISGHRSVSWYQQTPGQGLQFLFEYFSETQRNKGNFPGRFSGRQFSNSRSEMNVSTLELGDSALYLCASSLLGQGVNGYTFGSGTRLTVV.

V usage is TRBV5-8 and J usage is TRBJ2-3; D is unclear. The CDR3 spans 15 residues. V lost 8 bases and J 0 bases, leaving 16 bases between the germline ends. The germline V gene has CDR1 SGHTS and CDR2 YDEGEE. For the CDR3, the DNA is TGTGCCAGTCCGTCAAGGATACCTAGCACAGATACGCAGTATTTT. Residues: CASPSRIPSTDTQYF.

The chain is built from TRBV5-1 and TRBJ2-1, with 12 bases that match TRBD2. After removal of 0 bases from V and 9 bases from J, the junction contained 4 bases not matched to a gene. This CDR3 is 15 amino acids long. The germline gives CDR1 SGHRS, CDR2 YFSETQ. For the CDR3, the DNA is TGCGCCAGCAGCTTGGAACTAGCGGGGGGAGGTGAGCAGTTCTTC. Its protein is CASSLELAGGGEQFF. Using reference TRBV5-1 and TRBJ2-1 for the parts outside the CDR3, the full variable domain is KAGVTQTPRYLIKTRGQQVTLSCSPISGHRSVSWYQQTPGQGLQFLFEYFSETQRNKGNFPGRFSGRQFSNSRSEMNVSTLELGDSALYLCASSLELAGGGEQFFGPGTRLTVL.

This clone appeared a few times. The chain uses TRBV7-2 and TRBJ2-2; D ambiguous. CDR1 SGHTA and CDR2 FQGNSA come from the germline V gene. CDR3 length: 12 residues. V lost 2 bases and J 3 bases, leaving 1 base between the germline ends. CDR3 residues: CASSLYTGELFF. CDR3 DNA: TGTGCCAGCAGCTTATACACCGGGGAGCTGTTTTTT. The full variable domain, rest sourced from reference TRBV7-2 and TRBJ2-2, is GAGVSQSPSNKVTEKGKDVELRCDPISGHTALYWYRQSLGQGLEFLIYFQGNSAPDKSGLPSDRFSAERTGGSVSTLTIQRTQQEDSAVYLCASSLYTGELFFGEGSRLTVL.

V gene TRBV30 combines with J gene TRBJ1-2; 8 bases match TRBD1. The CDR3 spans 18 residues. The V gene end was trimmed by 6 bases and the J gene end by 4 bases; junction bases not matched to a gene: 22. Germline lookup yields CDR1 GTSNPN and CDR2 SVGIG (reference sequence). CDR3 amino acids: CACLTFLGRGPPTYGYTF. CDR3 in DNA: TGTGCCTGTTTGACTTTCTTGGGCAGGGGGCCGCCAACCTATGGCTACACCTTC.

V and J are TRBV14 and TRBJ1-2; D is unclear. V was clipped by 4 bases and J by 8 bases, with 14 bases between them. The CDR3 totals 13 residues. CDR1 and CDR2 from the germline V gene are SGHDN and FVKESK. The CDR3 sequence: CASSPSHYEGYTF. Here the CDR3 DNA reads TGTGCCAGCAGCCCCAGTCATTACGAGGGCTACACCTTC.